This T cell receptor (beta chain) originates from a study of blood T cell repertoires in COVID-19. TCRdb's copy holds only in-frame clones and misses some; the assay was immunoSEQ multiplex PCR. The table lists 220,000 or so clones, roughly 83% of them singletons. CDR3 length equals 12 residues. Germline CDR1 LNHNV, CDR2 YYDKDF (reference sequence). V lost 8 bases and J 7 bases, leaving 14 bases between the germline ends. Study members were between 18 and 89 years old and lived in fewer than 30 US regions. Participants reported their clinical history, and cohort assignment relied on those reports. The chain joins TRBV15 to TRBJ1-2; D is unresolved. This receptor was obtained from a woman aged 45-59 years who had recovered from COVID-19. The sample taken for sequencing was PBMCs or T cells enriched from blood (not recorded which). The CDR3 protein is CATGRPPAGYTF. The CDR3 DNA follows: TGTGCCACCGGGAGACCCCCAGCTGGCTACACCTTC.